This T cell receptor (beta chain) was captured by sequencing in a study of T cell repertoires in cytomegalovirus infection. The overall study: Indications came from public TCR beta signatures; they pointed to CMV infection and to a matching HLA type.

TCRdb re-analysed the reads in MiXCR, keeping a single row per CDR3 protein. The sample yields around 300,000 distinct CDR3 sequences, more than 8% seen once. Germline values: CDR1 MDHEN, CDR2 SYDVKM. The CDR3 consists of 15 residues. With V trimmed by 6 bases and J by 7 bases, 7 bases remained unmatched. Sequenced input: PBMCs. The sequence was obtained from a human donor in good health (CMV status not recorded). Some clones in this sample may be carry-over from other donors' samples. This rearrangement joins TRBV28 to TRBJ1-6; 9 nucleotides agree with TRBD1. The DNA of the CDR3 is TGTGCCAGCAGCCCCCGGACAGGGGTCAATTCACCCCTCCACTTT. Encoded protein: CASSPRTGVNSPLHF.